This T cell receptor (beta chain) was observed in a study of beta chain features in type 1 diabetes. Investigators reverse transcribed all isolated RNA, so they sequenced expressed TCRB transcripts. There were approximately 3.7 million reads on average in the naive, central memory and regulatory T cell samples. Generated by immunoSEQ multiplex PCR, the TCRdb table keeps only in-frame clones and is missing some. The profile shows hundreds of thousands of clones, 11% of them singletons. Findings and limits, study-wide: cDNA-based sequencing might over-represent cells highly expressing TCR. Across patients, naive, central memory and Treg TCRB repertoires exhibited apparently greater similarity than was observed across healthy donors.

V gave up 8 bases and J gave up 0 bases, with 8 bases separating them. CDR3 size: 13 residues. Germline values: CDR1 SEHNR, CDR2 FQNEAQ (reference sequence). In its sample, this clone was seen a few times. Its antigen is not identified. Purity exceeded 98% in all sorted populations. Sequenced sample: naive CD4+ T cells from blood. The genes are TRBV7-9 and TRBJ2-1; the D is unclear. The TCR originated in a woman in her thirties in good health. CDR3 region: CASGLRSYNEQFF. As DNA, the CDR3 is TGTGCCAGCGGGCTCCGCTCCTACAATGAGCAGTTCTTC.